This T cell receptor beta chain was sequenced for a study of neurological immune-mediated disorders. About the study: There were roughly 34 multiple sclerosis patients; roughly 30 were relapsing-remitting and 3 were secondary progressive. Study conclusions and caveats: Subjects shared no identical expanded-clone CDR3 amino acid sequences, suggesting private TCR-beta repertoires in all groups.

This clonotype was found a few times. Its target is unknown. TCRdb fed the 5' RACE reads into MiXCR, producing one record per CDR3 protein. Among roughly 62,000 distinct CDR3 sequences listed, 3% to 4% were seen once. Stored at -80 C, 2 million PBMCs were the source of the unsorted libraries. This CDR3 has 17 residues. Trimming took off 0 bases at V and 9 bases at J, with 21 bases between the two ends. Looked up from germline, CDR1 is LGHDT and CDR2 is YNNKEL (reference sequence). The TCR was taken from a woman aged 45-60 years with multiple sclerosis. Input material: PBMCs. V is TRBV3-1 and J is TRBJ2-1; TRBD2 is a possible D gene (5 bases). The CDR3 loop is CASSQEEEASRRSEQFF. The CDR3 coding sequence is TGTGCCAGCAGCCAAGAAGAGGAGGCTAGTCGGCGGAGTGAGCAGTTCTTC.